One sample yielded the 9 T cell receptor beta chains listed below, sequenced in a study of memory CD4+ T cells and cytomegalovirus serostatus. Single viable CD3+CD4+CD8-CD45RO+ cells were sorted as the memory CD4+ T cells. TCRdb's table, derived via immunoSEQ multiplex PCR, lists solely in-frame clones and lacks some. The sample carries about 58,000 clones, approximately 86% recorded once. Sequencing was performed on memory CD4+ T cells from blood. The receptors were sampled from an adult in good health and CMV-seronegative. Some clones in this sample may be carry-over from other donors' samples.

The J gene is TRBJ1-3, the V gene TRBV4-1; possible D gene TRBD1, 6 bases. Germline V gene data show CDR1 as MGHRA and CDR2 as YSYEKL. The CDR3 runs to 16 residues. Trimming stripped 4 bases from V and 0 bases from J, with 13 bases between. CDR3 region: CASSLRQELSGNTIYF. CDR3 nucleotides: TGCGCCAGCAGCCTACGACAGGAACTCTCTGGAAACACCATATATTTT.

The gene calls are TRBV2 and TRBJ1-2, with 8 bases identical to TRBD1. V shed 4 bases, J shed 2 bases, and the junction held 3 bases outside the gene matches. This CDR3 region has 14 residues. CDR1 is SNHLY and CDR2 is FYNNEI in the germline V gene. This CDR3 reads CASSGHRGNYGYTF. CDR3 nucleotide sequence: TGTGCCAGCAGTGGCCACAGGGGGAACTATGGCTACACCTTC. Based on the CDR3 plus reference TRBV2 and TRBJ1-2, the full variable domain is EPEVTQTPSHQVTQMGQEVILRCVPISNHLYFYWYRQILGQKVEFLVSFYNNEISEKSEIFDDQFSVERPDGSNFTLKIRSTKLEDSAMYFCASSGHRGNYGYTFGSGTRLTVV.

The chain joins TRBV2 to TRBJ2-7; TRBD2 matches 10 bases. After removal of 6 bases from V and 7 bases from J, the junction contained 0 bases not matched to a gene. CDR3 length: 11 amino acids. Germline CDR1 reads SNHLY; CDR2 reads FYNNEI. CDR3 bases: TGTGCCAGCAGGACTAGCGGGGAGCAGTACTTC. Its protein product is CASRTSGEQYF.

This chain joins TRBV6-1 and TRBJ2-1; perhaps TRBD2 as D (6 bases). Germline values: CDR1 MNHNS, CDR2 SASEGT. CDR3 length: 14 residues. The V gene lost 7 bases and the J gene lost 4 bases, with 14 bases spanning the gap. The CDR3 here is CASTGGTPYNEQFF. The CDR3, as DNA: TGTGCCAGCACGGGCGGGACCCCTTACAATGAGCAGTTCTTC.

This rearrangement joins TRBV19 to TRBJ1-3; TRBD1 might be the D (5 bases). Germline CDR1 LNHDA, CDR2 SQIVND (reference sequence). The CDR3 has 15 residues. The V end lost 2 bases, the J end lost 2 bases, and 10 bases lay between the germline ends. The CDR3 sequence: CASSIRAGPGNTIYF. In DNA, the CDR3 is TGTGCCAGTAGTATACGGGCGGGACCTGGAAACACCATATATTTT.

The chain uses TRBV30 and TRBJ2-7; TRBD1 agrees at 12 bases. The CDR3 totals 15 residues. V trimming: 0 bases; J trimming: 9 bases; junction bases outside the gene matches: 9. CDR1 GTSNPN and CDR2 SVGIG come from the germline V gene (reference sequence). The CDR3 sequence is CAWSVGDRGHHWQYF. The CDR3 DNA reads TGTGCCTGGAGTGTAGGGGACAGGGGGCATCATTGGCAGTACTTC.

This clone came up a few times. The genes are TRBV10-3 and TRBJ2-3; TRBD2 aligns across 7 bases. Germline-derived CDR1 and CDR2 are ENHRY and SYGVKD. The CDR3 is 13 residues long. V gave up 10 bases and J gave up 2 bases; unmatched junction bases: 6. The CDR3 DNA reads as TGTGCCACTCAGGCGGGAGACACAGATACGCAGTATTTT. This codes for CATQAGDTDTQYF.

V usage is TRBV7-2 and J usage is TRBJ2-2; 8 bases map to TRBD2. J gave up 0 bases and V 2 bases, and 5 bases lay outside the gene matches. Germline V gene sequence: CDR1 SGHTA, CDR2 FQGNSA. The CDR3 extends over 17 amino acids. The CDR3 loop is CASSLTGGPANTGELFF. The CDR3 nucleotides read TGTGCCAGCAGCTTAACGGGAGGGCCGGCGAACACCGGGGAGCTGTTTTTT.

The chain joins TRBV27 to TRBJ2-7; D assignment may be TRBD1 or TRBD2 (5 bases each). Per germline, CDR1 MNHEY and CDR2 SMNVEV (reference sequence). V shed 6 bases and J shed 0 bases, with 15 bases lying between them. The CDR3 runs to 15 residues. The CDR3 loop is CASRGVAGTSYEQYF. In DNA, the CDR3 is TGTGCCAGCAGAGGGGTGGCAGGGACCTCCTACGAGCAGTACTTC.